Sequencing of this TCR beta chain was carried out in a study of Ad26.COV2.S vaccination and SARS-CoV-2 variants. Study findings and constraints: It was found that vaccine and placebo recipients had similar non-spike TCR breadth.

The CDR3 sequence is 17 residues long. Unmatched junction bases numbered 10, after V lost 1 base and J lost 6 bases. Germline loops: CDR1 MNHNS, CDR2 SASEGT. A word on this clone: Its antigen is currently unknown.

Method: immunoSEQ multiplex PCR; TCRdb's copy keeps in-frame clones and lacks some. This table holds approximately 400,000 clones, 70% to 90% found once. This sample's treatment: about 20 received Ad26.COV2.S at low or high dose, single or two shots; roughly five received placebo; per-sample allocation not given. Samples were taken on day 63 after the first vaccine or placebo injection. The origin of this receptor is a person between 18 and 65 years old who received the Ad26.COV2.S COVID-19 vaccine or a placebo. The J gene is TRBJ2-1, the V gene TRBV6-1; 9 bases line up with TRBD2. This specimen was peripheral blood, taken in a trial of Ad26.COV2.S vaccine versus placebo. The CDR3 sequence is CASSEGSGGRASNEQFF. The DNA for the CDR3 is TGTGCCAGCAGTGAAGGTTCCGGCGGGAGGGCCTCCAATGAGCAGTTCTTC.